These 19 T cell receptor beta chains originate from one sample sequenced in a study of vaccination and CD4 T cells after COVID-19. Noted time point: late sampling 161 to 241 days after vaccination in three convalescent patients. Treatment noted: 10-day PBMC culture with coronavirus spike peptide pools or control peptides (ViraFEST assay). The Oncomine TCR Beta short-read assay sequenced DNA from cultured CD4+ T cells. From the PCR reads, TCRdb called clonotypes with MiXCR, one entry per CDR3 protein. The table shows around 25,000 distinct CDR3 sequences, with about two fifths occurring only once. These receptors have no identified antigens. The sequenced sample was CD4+ T cells from blood, cultured in vitro, obtained about 7 months after SARS-CoV-2 vaccination. The receptors shown here come from a human donor who had recovered from COVID-19.

Comments on this clonotype: At one end the junction does not follow the germline gene, possibly because of a read error. CDR3 amino acids: CVSSPHAGGRDEQFF. For the CDR3, the DNA is TGTGTCAGCAGCCCCCATGCGGGAGGTCGAGATGAGCAGTTCTTC. This chain connects TRBV28 to TRBJ2-1; 8 nucleotides match TRBD2. Germline V lookup: CDR1 MDHEN, CDR2 SYDVKM. The CDR3 contains 15 residues. Full variable domain (rest looked up from reference TRBV28 and TRBJ2-1): DVKVTQSSRYLVKRTGEKVFLECVQDMDHENMFWYRQDPGLGLRLIYFSYDVKMKEKGDIPEGYSVSREKKERFSLILESASTNQTSMYLCVSSPHAGGRDEQFFGPGTRLTVL.

In this sample, this clonotype turned up once. The rearrangement joins TRBV10-2 to TRBJ2-3; no reliable D call. The CDR3 covers 13 residues. With 6 bases removed from V and 2 bases from J, the gap between germline ends came to 9 bases. Germline CDR1 and CDR2: WSHSY and SAAADI. The CDR3 DNA reads TGCGCCAGCAGCGTACTAATCACAGATACGCAGTATTTT. This codes for CASSVLITDTQYF.

The chain recombines TRBV27 with TRBJ1-1; D is uncertain. The CDR3 has 11 residues. The V and J ends lost 5 bases and 7 bases respectively, with 8 bases between them. Germline V gene sequence: CDR1 MNHEY, CDR2 SMNVEV (reference sequence). CDR3 residues: CASSPYIEAFF. CDR3 nucleotides: TGTGCCAGCAGTCCATATATTGAAGCTTTCTTT.

The V call is TRBV6-2 or TRBV6-3, the J call TRBJ2-5, with D possibly TRBD2 on 5 matching bases. Germline loops: CDR1 MNHEY, CDR2 SVGEGT. The V gene lost 5 bases and the J gene lost 4 bases, with 17 bases spanning the gap. CDR3 length: 15 amino acids. In DNA, the CDR3 is TGTGCCAGCAGTGGCCGCTTGGGTAGCGTAGAGACCCAGTACTTC. Translation gives CASSGRLGSVETQYF.

The V call is TRBV5-4, the J call TRBJ2-1, with TRBD2 matching 10 bases. The CDR3 is 17 amino acids. From germline, CDR1 is SGHNT and CDR2 YYREEE (reference sequence). V trimming: 4 bases; J trimming: 3 bases; junction bases outside the gene matches: 10. CDR3 sequence: CASSQKRLAGLYNEQFF. As DNA, the CDR3 is TGTGCCAGCAGCCAGAAGCGACTAGCGGGCCTCTACAATGAGCAGTTCTTC.

The J gene is TRBJ2-1, the V gene TRBV6-1; TRBD2 matches 14 bases. This CDR3 is 18 amino acids long. CDR1 is MNHNS and CDR2 is SASEGT in the germline V gene. V dropped 2 bases and J dropped 4; count of bases not matched to a gene: 7. CDR3 nucleotides: TGTGCCAGCAGTGAACAGACTAGCGGGAGGGCCAGTTACAATGAGCAGTTCTTC. Protein: CASSEQTSGRASYNEQFF.

This clonotype was detected only a few times. This chain uses TRBV11-1 with TRBJ1-1; no clear D. The ends were cut back, 2 bases at V and 0 bases at J, with 16 bases in the middle. The CDR3 is 17 residues long. CDR1 and CDR2 (germline): SGHAT, FQDESV (reference sequence). The CDR3, as DNA: TGTGCCAGCAGCTTATCAGCGCCCTCGGGCATGAACACTGAAGCTTTCTTT. Its protein product is CASSLSAPSGMNTEAFF. The variable domain in full, with the rest retrieved from reference TRBV11-1 and TRBJ1-1, is EAEVAQSPRYKITEKSQAVAFWCDPISGHATLYWYRQILGQGPELLVQFQDESVVDDSQLPKDRFSAERLKGVDSTLKIQPAELGDSAMYLCASSLSAPSGMNTEAFFGQGTRLTVV.

The rearrangement uses TRBV6-2 or TRBV6-3 and TRBJ2-3; the D gene is possibly TRBD2 (6 bases). The length of the CDR3 is 15 residues. The V gene lost 6 bases and the J gene lost 1 base, with 14 bases spanning the gap. Germline CDR1 reads MNHEY; CDR2 reads SVGEGT. The CDR3 bases are TGTGCCAGCAGCCCTCTTGGCGGGGGCACAGATACGCAGTATTTT. It is translated as CASSPLGGGTDTQYF.

Turning to this clonotype: This is likely a read error, given that the CDR3 carries no conserved phenylalanine or tryptophan at its end. This sequence joins TRBV20-1 and TRBJ2-1, with 10 bases aligning to TRBD1. Germline CDR1 DFQATT, CDR2 SNEGSKA (reference sequence). V was pared by 3 bases and J by 2 bases, with 4 bases of the junction left unmatched. This CDR3 comprises 15 residues. CDR3 DNA: TGCAGTGCTAGGGAAGGACAGGGGGCCTACAATGAGCAGTTCTCC. Translation: CSAREGQGAYNEQFS.

This clonotype was detected a few times. The chain combines TRBV6-2 or TRBV6-3 with TRBJ2-5, with D unclear. With 8 bases removed from V and 2 bases from J, the gap between germline ends came to 18 bases. The CDR3 has 15 residues. Germline V gene sequence: CDR1 MNHEY, CDR2 SVGEGT. The CDR3 region has the DNA TGTGCCAGCCGGTCTCCACCCGGGCGACAAGAGACCCAGTACTTC. Its protein product is CASRSPPGRQETQYF.

The chain recombines TRBV5-1 with TRBJ1-1, with TRBD1 matching 7 bases. Germline CDR1 and CDR2: SGHRS and YFSETQ. The junction had 10 bases not matched to a gene; V was cut back by 4 bases and J by 7 bases. This CDR3 is built from 14 residues. CDR3: CASSAGTDRVEAFF. For the CDR3, the DNA is TGCGCCAGCAGCGCAGGGACAGATCGAGTTGAAGCTTTCTTT.

This clonotype occurred a few times. The chain employs TRBV27 and TRBJ2-3; 10 bases agree with TRBD2. The CDR3 spans 16 residues. Germline V gene lookup returns CDR1 MNHEY and CDR2 SMNVEV (reference sequence). V dropped 7 bases and J dropped 3; count of bases not matched to a gene: 10. CDR3 protein: CASTSLAGDRTDTQYF. As DNA, the CDR3 is TGTGCCAGCACTTCCCTAGCGGGAGATCGGACAGATACGCAGTATTTT.

This clonotype was seen only a few times. V and J are TRBV20-1 and TRBJ1-2; D unclear. V lost 6 bases, J lost 3 bases, and 14 bases lay in between. The CDR3 has 13 amino acids. The germline V gene encodes CDR1 DFQATT and CDR2 SNEGSKA (reference sequence). The CDR3 DNA reads TGCAGTGCACCGACACCAGCGGACTATGGCTACACCTTC. This sequence encodes CSAPTPADYGYTF.

In this sample, this clonotype turned up a few times. The CDR3: CASSLGQPSNYGYTF. CDR3 nucleotides: TGTGCCAGCAGCTTAGGGCAGCCATCTAACTATGGCTACACCTTC. The chain combines TRBV7-2 with TRBJ1-2; the D is unclear. Germline CDR1 and CDR2: SGHTA and FQGNSA. Trimming removed 1 base at V and 0 bases at J, with 9 bases between. The CDR3 contains 15 residues.

J is TRBJ2-7 and V is TRBV29-1, with D perhaps matching TRBD2 (6 bases). Germline V gives CDR1 SQVTM, CDR2 ANQGSEA. Trimming took off 5 bases at V and 3 bases at J, with 20 bases between the two ends. CDR3 length: 15 amino acids. The CDR3 protein is CSVYAPRDSYYEQYF. In DNA form, the CDR3 reads TGCAGCGTTTATGCGCCCCGGGACTCTTACTACGAGCAGTACTTC.

V usage is TRBV2 and J usage is TRBJ1-5; a weak D match, TRBD1 (5 bases). The CDR3 is made up of 14 amino acids. The V end lost 1 base, the J end lost 7 bases, and 11 bases lay between the germline ends. Germline V gives CDR1 SNHLY, CDR2 FYNNEI. The CDR3 region has the DNA TGTGCCAGCAGTGAAGACAGGATCGGGCAGCCCCAGCATTTT. It translates to CASSEDRIGQPQHF.

By share, this clonotype counts as large. The chain joins TRBV4-1 to TRBJ2-7; 12 bases map to TRBD2. The germline V gene encodes CDR1 MGHRA and CDR2 YSYEKL. With 4 bases clipped from V and 6 bases from J, the junction kept 1 base outside the gene matches. The CDR3 consists of 13 residues. CDR3 protein: CASSPGLAGEQYF. CDR3 coding DNA: TGCGCCAGCAGCCCGGGACTAGCGGGCGAGCAGTACTTC.

The sample holds a few counts of this clonotype. J is TRBJ2-5 and V is TRBV20-1; 10 bases map to TRBD2. Germline CDR1 reads DFQATT; CDR2 reads SNEGSKA (reference sequence). The V and J ends lost 7 bases and 5 bases, in that order; junction bases with no gene match: 10. CDR3 length: 14 amino acids. The CDR3 here is CSVDPAGGFETQYF. Here the CDR3 DNA reads TGCAGTGTGGACCCAGCGGGAGGGTTTGAGACCCAGTACTTC.

This sequence joins TRBV6-2 or TRBV6-3 and TRBJ2-5, with D perhaps TRBD2 (5 bases). The CDR3 runs 14 residues. V lost 0 bases to trimming and J lost 7 bases, with 12 bases between them. The germline gives CDR1 MNHEY, CDR2 SVGEGT. This CDR3 is CASSYSVAGGTQYF. For the CDR3, the DNA is TGTGCCAGCAGTTACTCGGTAGCAGGAGGGACCCAGTACTTC.